A single sample is the source of the 2 T cell receptor beta chains below, sequenced in a study of CD8 T cells in Susac syndrome. When the RNA was reverse transcribed, random hexamers were used with an input of roughly 0.5 to 1 ug. Via MiXCR, TCRdb re-called the immunoSEQ multiplex PCR reads, giving one row per CDR3 protein. The sample shows 120,000 or so distinct CDR3 sequences, just under 95% of them seen only once. The specimen sequenced was CD4+ T cells from PBMCs. All receptors derive from a human donor with multiple sclerosis.

The chain couples TRBV19 to TRBJ2-2; D remains ambiguous. CDR3 length equals 13 residues. V lost 5 bases to trimming and J lost 4 bases, with 8 bases between them. Germline V lookup: CDR1 LNHDA, CDR2 SQIVND (reference sequence). CDR3: CASSADVTGELFF. The CDR3 DNA is TGTGCCAGTAGTGCAGACGTCACCGGGGAGCTGTTTTTT.

CDR3 loop: CASSISRTGSEQYF. The CDR3 region has the DNA TGTGCCAGTAGTATTTCCCGGACAGGGTCCGAGCAGTACTTC. The chain uses TRBV19 and TRBJ2-7; TRBD1 matches at 8 bases. The CDR3 covers 14 residues. CDR1 is LNHDA and CDR2 is SQIVND in the germline V gene (reference sequence). The J segment lost 6 bases and the V segment lost 3 bases, leaving 7 bases of the junction unmatched.